The clone carrying this T cell receptor (beta chain) was seen more than once but under ten times. V was pared by 7 bases and J by 8 bases, with 12 bases between. Germline CDR1 MNHNS, CDR2 SASEGT. This CDR3 is built from 13 residues. TCRdb processed the RT-PCR reads anew with MiXCR; each CDR3 protein has one entry. The data show 70,000 to 75,000 distinct CDR3 sequences, around a quarter seen once. This entry is derived from a study of patients and donors after allogeneic stem cell transplantation. The V gene is TRBV6-1, the J gene TRBJ1-6; tentatively, D is TRBD1 (5 bases). Sequences were obtained from blood, either unsorted or a sorted T cell fraction (not recorded which). The receptor was isolated from a human donor who was either an allogeneic HSCT recipient or a stem cell or donor lymphocyte infusion donor (not recorded which). It is not recorded whose cells these are; they may come from a transplant donor. CDR3 nucleotide sequence: TGTGCCAGCACTCCGGTGGGGGATTCACCCCTCCACTTT. The encoded protein is CASTPVGDSPLHF.